This entry concerns a single T cell receptor (beta chain). CDR3 length equals 16 residues. V was cut by 1 base and J by 7 bases, with 17 bases left in between. In germline, CDR1 is SGHAT, CDR2 FQNNGV. Data came from immunoSEQ multiplex PCR; TCRdb stores just in-frame clones and leaves some out. The sample records about 180,000 clones, roughly 88% being singletons. The sample originates from a study of blood T cell repertoires in COVID-19. Study context: Italy, Spain and the United States were the sources of the convalescent and acute COVID-19 samples.

Sequenced: peripheral blood. The TCR comes from a woman aged 25 to 39 with acute or convalescent COVID-19. The chain is built from TRBV11-2 and TRBJ1-5; TRBD1 is a possible D gene (5 bases). The CDR3, as DNA: TGTGCCAGCAGCTTAGTAGGGCCAGGGTCGAGCCAGCCCCAGCATTTT. Amino acids: CASSLVGPGSSQPQHF.